Below are 19 T cell receptor beta chains sequenced from a single sample in a study of response to subunit inactivated influenza vaccine. TCRdb analysed the RT-PCR reads with MiXCR anew, one entry per CDR3 protein. In the table there are under 200,000 distinct CDR3 sequences, approximately 11% of which are singletons. Source: non-naive T cells sorted from PBMCs, taken 45 days after vaccination. The receptors were sampled from a man aged 45 to 65 who received an inactivated influenza vaccine.

This clonotype was observed at least ten times. The rearrangement joins TRBV14 to TRBJ2-1; 8 positions agree with TRBD2. Germline V lookup: CDR1 SGHDN, CDR2 FVKESK. This CDR3 comprises 16 residues. J gave up 3 bases and V 1 base, and 5 bases lay outside the gene matches. The DNA for the CDR3 is TGTGCCAGCAGCCAAGTCGGGGGGGCTAGCTACAATGAGCAGTTCTTC. Translation: CASSQVGGASYNEQFF.

This clonotype has only a few counts. The V and J genes are TRBV20-1 and TRBJ1-4, with D hard to call. Trimming took off 6 bases at V and 5 bases at J, with 13 bases between the two ends. The CDR3 has 13 residues. In germline, CDR1 is DFQATT, CDR2 SNEGSKA (reference sequence). The CDR3 here is CSAWETQNEKLFF. Here the CDR3 DNA reads TGCAGTGCCTGGGAGACACAGAATGAAAAACTGTTTTTT.

The J gene is TRBJ2-2, the V gene TRBV7-9, with 7 bases matching TRBD1. The V and J ends lost 6 bases and 4 bases, in that order; junction bases with no gene match: 5. This CDR3 is 14 amino acids long. The germline CDR1 and CDR2 sequences are SEHNR and FQNEAQ (reference sequence). The CDR3 nucleotides read TGTGCCAGCAGAGTCAGGGGGAGCACCGGGGAGCTGTTTTTT. Its translation is CASRVRGSTGELFF.

The CDR3 is CASSQDRDRVHGYTF. DNA for the CDR3: TGCGCCAGCAGCCAAGATCGGGACAGGGTCCATGGCTACACCTTC. The chain uses TRBV4-3 and TRBJ1-2, with TRBD1 matching over 9 bases. Germline CDR1 reads LGHNA; CDR2 reads YSLEER. V lost 0 bases, J lost 6 bases, and 5 bases stayed unmatched. CDR3 length: 15 amino acids.

This clonotype was counted only a few times. The J gene is TRBJ2-3, the V gene TRBV20-1; weak D call: TRBD2 (5 bases). The germline V gene encodes CDR1 DFQATT and CDR2 SNEGSKA (reference sequence). V was pared by 4 bases and J by 0 bases, with 17 bases between. The CDR3 extends over 16 amino acids. This CDR3 reads CSATTLSGPSTDTQYF. The CDR3 DNA follows: TGCAGTGCTACGACATTGAGCGGCCCAAGCACAGATACGCAGTATTTT.

The chain couples TRBV24-1 to TRBJ2-7; 7 bases are shared with TRBD2. CDR3 length equals 13 residues. J was trimmed by 2 bases and V by 7 bases; bases with no gene match: 4. Germline V gene sequence: CDR1 KGHDR, CDR2 SFDVKD. The CDR3 is CATSPSGTYEQYF. In nucleotides, the CDR3 is TGTGCCACCAGCCCGAGCGGGACCTACGAGCAGTACTTC.

This clonotype was counted many times. The gene calls are TRBV20-1 and TRBJ2-5; the D is unclear. V shed 7 bases and J shed 5 bases, with 14 bases lying between them. The germline gives CDR1 DFQATT, CDR2 SNEGSKA (reference sequence). The CDR3 consists of 12 residues. DNA for the CDR3: TGCAGTGTGGACGAACGACGGGAGACCCAGTACTTC. The encoded protein is CSVDERRETQYF.

The rearrangement joins TRBV20-1 to TRBJ2-3, with 12 positions matching TRBD2. This CDR3 contains 16 residues. Trimming at V came to 3 bases and at J to 8 bases, leaving 12 bases not matched to a gene. Germline V CDR1 and CDR2: DFQATT, SNEGSKA (reference sequence). DNA of the CDR3: TGCAGTGCTAGGGTGCTAGCGGGGGGGCTGGAGTCTACGCAGTATTTT. Its translation: CSARVLAGGLESTQYF.

The chain uses TRBV7-9 and TRBJ2-7; D not resolved. The CDR3 has 15 amino acids. Per the germline V gene, CDR1 is SEHNR and CDR2 is FQNEAQ (reference sequence). V was cut by 1 base and J by 4 bases, with 14 bases left in between. The CDR3 DNA reads as TGTGCCAGCAGCTTAGGTCCGAGACTGAGGTACGAGCAGTACTTC. The encoded protein is CASSLGPRLRYEQYF.

This clonotype was seen repeatedly, ten times or more. At one boundary the junction diverges from the germline segment, which might be a read error. The rearrangement uses TRBV2 and TRBJ1-2; D is unresolved. The germline gives CDR1 SNHLY, CDR2 FYNNEI. The CDR3 contains 13 residues. The CDR3, as DNA: TGTGCCAGCAGCGAAGCGCGGATATATGGCTACACCTTC. It yields the protein CASSEARIYGYTF.

This clonotype was counted a few times. The rearrangement links TRBV12-3 or TRBV12-4 to TRBJ2-7, with 7 bases fitting TRBD1. V was clipped by 0 bases and J by 3 bases; unmatched bases: 14. This CDR3 contains 18 residues. The CDR3 sequence: CASSLAFSGGWTGYEQYF. CDR3 coding DNA: TGTGCCAGCAGTTTAGCGTTTTCTGGGGGCTGGACAGGCTACGAGCAGTACTTC.

Written as DNA, the CDR3 is TGCAGTGCTAGTCTCCAGTGGGATGAGCAGTTCTTC. Translated, it gives CSASLQWDEQFF. V gene TRBV20-1 combines with J gene TRBJ2-1; D remains unclear. The germline V gene encodes CDR1 DFQATT and CDR2 SNEGSKA (reference sequence). V lost 3 bases to trimming and J lost 8 bases, with 11 bases between them. The CDR3 has 12 residues.

The rearrangement links TRBV6-1 to TRBJ2-1; D may be TRBD1 or TRBD2 (5 bases each). The germline V and J ends were trimmed by 5 bases and 7 bases, with 12 bases remaining between them. There are 13 residues in the CDR3. CDR1 is MNHNS and CDR2 is SASEGT in the germline V gene. CDR3 in amino acids: CASSSQGRNEQFF. The CDR3 DNA is TGTGCCAGCAGTAGCCAGGGACGTAATGAGCAGTTCTTC.

The V call is TRBV5-1, the J call TRBJ1-2; tentative D call: TRBD1 (5 bases). Germline CDR1 is SGHRS and CDR2 is YFSETQ. Trimming left V 2 bases short and J 2 bases short, with 13 bases between. The CDR3 spans 15 residues. The CDR3 DNA sequence: TGCGCCAGCAGCTTCGGGCAGGGAGACAACTATGGCTACACCTTC. Encoded protein: CASSFGQGDNYGYTF.

This clonotype was found a few times. The V and J genes are TRBV9 and TRBJ2-7; TRBD2 matches at 9 bases. Unmatched junction bases numbered 14, after V lost 0 bases and J lost 1 base. This CDR3 spans 19 amino acids. Germline V gene sequence: CDR1 SGDLS, CDR2 YYNGEE. DNA of the CDR3: TGTGCCAGCAGCGTAGCCATTCTGGGGACTAGCCAATCTTCCTACGAGCAGTACTTC. Its protein is CASSVAILGTSQSSYEQYF.

There are many counts of this clonotype. The chain uses TRBV5-1 and TRBJ2-7; 8 bases agree with TRBD1. J lost 4 bases, V lost 5 bases, and 8 bases had no gene match. The CDR3 spans 14 residues. CDR1 is SGHRS and CDR2 is YFSETQ in the germline V gene. This CDR3 reads CASRREQGAYEQYF. CDR3 nucleotide sequence: TGCGCCAGCAGGAGGGAGCAGGGGGCGTACGAGCAGTACTTC.

In its sample, this clonotype was seen a few times. The chain links TRBV20-1 to TRBJ2-7, with 8 bases matching TRBD1. The ends lost 3 bases at V and 4 bases at J; junction bases unmatched: 8. The CDR3 totals 14 residues. The V gene's germline CDR1 is DFQATT and CDR2 SNEGSKA (reference sequence). CDR3 nucleotide sequence: TGCAGTGCTAGGGAGACAGGGGAAAGGTACGAGCAGTACTTC. Translation gives CSARETGERYEQYF.

The chain combines TRBV29-1 with TRBJ1-1; possible D gene TRBD1, 6 bases. Trimming removed 4 bases from V and 5 bases from J, with 14 bases in between. The CDR3 spans 13 residues. Germline CDR1 SQVTM, CDR2 ANQGSEA. As DNA, the CDR3 is TGCAGCGTTGCCTCAGGGGTTTGGACTGAAGCTTTCTTT. This codes for CSVASGVWTEAFF.

This clonotype was detected ten times or more. The V and J genes are TRBV28 and TRBJ2-5; D perhaps matches TRBD1 (6 bases). V lost 5 bases and J lost 5, with 9 bases in between. CDR1 and CDR2 (germline): MDHEN, SYDVKM. The CDR3 is 12 amino acids. The CDR3 loop is CASSKGEETQYF. The CDR3 DNA reads TGTGCCAGCAGTAAGGGGGAGGAGACCCAGTACTTC.